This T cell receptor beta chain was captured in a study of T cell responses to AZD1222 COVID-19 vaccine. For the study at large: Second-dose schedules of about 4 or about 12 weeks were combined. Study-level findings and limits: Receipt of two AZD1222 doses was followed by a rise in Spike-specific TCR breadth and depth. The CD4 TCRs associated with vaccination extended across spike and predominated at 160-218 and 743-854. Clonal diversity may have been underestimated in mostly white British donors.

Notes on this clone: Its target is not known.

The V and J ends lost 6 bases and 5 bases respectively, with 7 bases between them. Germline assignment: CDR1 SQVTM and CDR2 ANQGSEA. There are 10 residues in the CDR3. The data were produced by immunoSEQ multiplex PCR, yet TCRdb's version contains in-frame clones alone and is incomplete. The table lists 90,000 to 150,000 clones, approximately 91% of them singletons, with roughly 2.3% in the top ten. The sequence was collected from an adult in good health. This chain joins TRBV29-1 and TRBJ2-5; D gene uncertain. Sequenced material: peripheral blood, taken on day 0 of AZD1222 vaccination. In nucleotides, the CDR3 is TGCAGCGTCCTCGGGGAGACCCAGTACTTC. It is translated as CSVLGETQYF.